The T cell receptor (beta chain) under discussion was sequenced for a study of glioma-infiltrating T cells. TCR alpha and beta CDR3 regions were amplified from RNA using iRepertoire nested multiplex PCR. For one-step reverse transcription and amplification, about 85-400 ng of tissue mRNA or PBMC total RNA was used. TCRdb redid the calling of the multiplex PCR reads with MiXCR, one entry per CDR3 protein. The sample lists 100,000 to 150,000 distinct CDR3 sequences; 20% to 25% were seen once. Germline V lookup: CDR1 SGHNT, CDR2 YYREEE (reference sequence). The germline V and J ends were trimmed by 0 bases and 0 bases, with 9 bases remaining between them. The CDR3 extends over 15 amino acids. General observations from the study: CDR3 overlap between tissue and blood was very small. Non-neoplastic patients had below-expected tissue-blood divergence, while all gliomas exceeded expectation.

This clonotype has more than one count but fewer than ten. Its antigen is as yet unknown. V usage is TRBV5-4 and J usage is TRBJ1-1; D not resolved. The sequence derives from a human donor with low-grade glioma or glioblastoma, undergoing nonglioma brain surgery, or in good health (not recorded which). Sample: glioma tissue, nonneoplastic brain tissue, or PBMCs (not recorded which). The CDR3 nucleotides are TGTGCCAGCAGCTTGGTAGGCACCATGAACACTGAAGCTTTCTTT. Encoded protein: CASSLVGTMNTEAFF.